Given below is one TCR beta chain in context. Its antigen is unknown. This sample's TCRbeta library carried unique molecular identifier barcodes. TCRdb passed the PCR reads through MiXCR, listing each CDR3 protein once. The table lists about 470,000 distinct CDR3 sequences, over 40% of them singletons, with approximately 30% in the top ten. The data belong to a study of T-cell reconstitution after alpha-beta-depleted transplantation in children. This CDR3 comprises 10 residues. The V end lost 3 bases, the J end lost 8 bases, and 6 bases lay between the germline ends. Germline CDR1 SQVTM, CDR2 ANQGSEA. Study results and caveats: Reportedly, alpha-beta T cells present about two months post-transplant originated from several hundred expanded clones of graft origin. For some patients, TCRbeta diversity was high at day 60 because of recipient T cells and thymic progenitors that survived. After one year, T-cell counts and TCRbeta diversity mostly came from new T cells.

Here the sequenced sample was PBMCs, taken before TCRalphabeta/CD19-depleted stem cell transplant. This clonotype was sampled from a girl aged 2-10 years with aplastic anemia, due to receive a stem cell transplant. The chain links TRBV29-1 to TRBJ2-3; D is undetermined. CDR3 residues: CSVDSTTQYF. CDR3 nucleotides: TGCAGCGTTGATTCGACTACGCAGTATTTT.